This T cell receptor (beta chain) was sequenced in a study of cytomegalovirus exposure and HLA in healthy donors. Study-wide results and caveats: Diagnosis of cytomegalovirus status made by the classifier reportedly showed high specificity and sensitivity.

PCR amplification relied on 60 Vbeta primers (plus 13 Jbeta primers). TCRdb's table, derived via immunoSEQ multiplex PCR, lists solely in-frame clones and lacks some. The sample lists around 53,000 clones; approximately 80% were seen once. This clone occurred once. Its matching antigen is unknown. CDR3 size: 15 residues. V shed 5 bases and J 1 base; nucleotides not matched to a gene: 5. The germline V gene has CDR1 SGHTA and CDR2 FQGTGA. The TCR comes from a man aged 45 to 65 in good health and CMV-seronegative. The chain couples TRBV7-3 to TRBJ1-1; 9 positions agree with TRBD1. Material for sequencing was PBMCs. In DNA form, the CDR3 reads TGTGCCAGCAGCACACAGGGGGCCCCGAACACTGAAGCTTTCTTT. It encodes CASSTQGAPNTEAFF.